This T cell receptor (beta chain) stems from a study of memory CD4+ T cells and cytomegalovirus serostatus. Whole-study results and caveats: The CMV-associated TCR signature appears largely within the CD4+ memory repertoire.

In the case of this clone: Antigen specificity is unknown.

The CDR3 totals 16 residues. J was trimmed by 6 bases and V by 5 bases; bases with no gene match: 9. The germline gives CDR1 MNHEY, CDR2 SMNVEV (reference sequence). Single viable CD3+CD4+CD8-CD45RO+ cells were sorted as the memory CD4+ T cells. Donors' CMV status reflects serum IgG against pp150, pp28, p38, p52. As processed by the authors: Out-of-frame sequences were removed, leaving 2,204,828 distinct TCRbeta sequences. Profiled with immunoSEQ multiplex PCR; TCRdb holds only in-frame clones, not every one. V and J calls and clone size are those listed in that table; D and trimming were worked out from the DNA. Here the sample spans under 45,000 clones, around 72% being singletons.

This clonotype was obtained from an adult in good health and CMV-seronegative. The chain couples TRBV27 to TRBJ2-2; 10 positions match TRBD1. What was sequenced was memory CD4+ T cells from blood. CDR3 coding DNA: TGTGCCAGCAGTCAGGCCGGGACAGGGGTCCCCGGGGAGCTGTTTTTT. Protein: CASSQAGTGVPGELFF.